This entry lists 12 T cell receptor beta chains sequenced from one sample in a study (dated by TCRdb to 2015 to 2016). The library was obtained by RT-PCR. The instrument was an Illumina MiSeq. TCRdb took the public reads, trimmed them with fastp at Q25, ran MiXCR for clone calling and kept in-frame beta chains. Rows with a matching CDR3 protein are joined into one entry that keeps the most common DNA and genes. For this sample there are about 680,000 distinct CDR3 sequences; approximately 15% appear just once. The ten largest clones represent 3% to 4.5% of the sample. Sequenced material: memory CD4+ T cells from blood. Receptors originate from a female donor in good health, serving as a healthy control.

This clonotype has just a few counts. The chain employs TRBV5-1 and TRBJ1-4, with 7 bases fitting TRBD1. The CDR3 contains 15 residues. From germline, CDR1 is SGHRS and CDR2 YFSETQ. V dropped 2 bases and J dropped 2; count of bases not matched to a gene: 3. The CDR3 is CASSLTGVTNEKLFF. The CDR3 bases are TGCGCCAGCAGCTTAACAGGGGTCACTAATGAAAAACTGTTTTTT.

This clonotype was seen a handful of times. In DNA, the CDR3 is TGTGCCAGCAGTCCGGGATACTTGCTCCGGGACAGGGGGAACTATGGCTACACCTTC. Its translation is CASSPGYLLRDRGNYGYTF. The chain carries TRBV6-4 and TRBJ1-2; TRBD1 matches 11 bases. Germline V gives CDR1 MRHNA, CDR2 SNTAGT. The ends lost 5 bases at V and 2 bases at J; junction bases unmatched: 16. CDR3 length: 19 residues.

This clonotype appeared many times. The CDR3 sequence: CASSSTGQVYYEQYF. Here the CDR3 DNA reads TGTGCCAGCAGTTCAACGGGACAGGTCTACTACGAGCAGTACTTC. The chain joins TRBV27 to TRBJ2-7, with 8 nucleotides matching TRBD1. The CDR3 runs 15 residues. The germline V gene has CDR1 MNHEY and CDR2 SMNVEV (reference sequence). J was trimmed by 3 bases and V by 4 bases; bases with no gene match: 8.

The chain couples TRBV20-1 to TRBJ1-5, with a weak D call TRBD1 (5 bases). This CDR3 is 13 amino acids long. The V gene lost 5 bases and the J gene lost 4 bases, with 12 bases spanning the gap. Germline V gene sequence: CDR1 DFQATT, CDR2 SNEGSKA (reference sequence). CDR3 sequence reads: CSAPQGLNQPQHF. As DNA, the CDR3 is TGCAGTGCTCCGCAGGGTCTTAATCAGCCCCAGCATTTT.

The J gene is TRBJ2-3, the V gene TRBV24-1, with 9 nucleotides matching TRBD2. The CDR3 has 15 amino acids. The germline gives CDR1 KGHDR, CDR2 SFDVKD. The J segment lost 5 bases and the V segment lost 3 bases, leaving 5 bases of the junction unmatched. The CDR3 reads CATSDPGLAVDTQYF. CDR3 nucleotides: TGTGCCACCAGTGATCCGGGACTAGCTGTAGATACGCAGTATTTT.

The CDR3 reads CASSAGLVVSETQYF. The CDR3 DNA sequence: TGTGCCAGCAGCGCCGGACTAGTTGTTTCAGAGACCCAGTACTTC. The chain recombines TRBV14 with TRBJ2-5; 7 nucleotides agree with TRBD2. From germline, CDR1 is SGHDN and CDR2 FVKESK. The CDR3 runs to 15 residues. V lost 5 bases, J lost 4 bases, and 10 bases stayed unmatched.

A few counts support this clonotype. In DNA form, the CDR3 reads TGCAGTGCCGATCGGAACTTAGCCGGCTACACCTTC. Translation: CSADRNLAGYTF. The chain links TRBV20-1 to TRBJ1-2; D uncertain. The CDR3 is 12 amino acids. Trimming pared 6 bases from V and 8 bases from J, leaving 16 bases between. The germline V gene has CDR1 DFQATT and CDR2 SNEGSKA (reference sequence).

This chain links TRBV5-6 with TRBJ1-1; D is possibly TRBD1 (6 bases). There are 15 residues in the CDR3. Germline V CDR1 and CDR2: SGHDT, YYEEEE. V lost 0 bases to trimming and J lost 4 bases, with 13 bases between them. CDR3 bases: TGTGCCAGCAGCTTGGACCGGGGGCGCGGCACTGAAGCTTTCTTT. Protein product: CASSLDRGRGTEAFF.

The chain has TRBV6-6 and TRBJ1-5; TRBD1 is a possible D gene (5 bases). Germline values: CDR1 MNHNY, CDR2 SVGAGI (reference sequence). The CDR3 has 14 residues. The V gene lost 7 bases and the J gene lost 5 bases, with 15 bases spanning the gap. The CDR3 nucleotides read TGTGCCAGCAATCATTGGGACGTAGATCAGCCCCAGCATTTT. This codes for CASNHWDVDQPQHF.

In this sample, this clonotype turned up many times. This chain uses TRBV5-1 with TRBJ1-4; D gene uncertain. Trimming removed 0 bases at V and 4 bases at J, with 10 bases between. The CDR3 contains 15 residues. CDR1 and CDR2 (germline): SGHRS, YFSETQ. In DNA, the CDR3 is TGCGCCAGCAGCTTGGCCGGGATGGATAATGAAAAACTGTTTTTT. Translation gives CASSLAGMDNEKLFF. Using reference TRBV5-1 and TRBJ1-4 for the parts outside the CDR3, the full variable domain is KAGVTQTPRYLIKTRGQQVTLSCSPISGHRSVSWYQQTPGQGLQFLFEYFSETQRNKGNFPGRFSGRQFSNSRSEMNVSTLELGDSALYLCASSLAGMDNEKLFFGSGTQLSVL.

This clonotype was counted ten times or more. The V gene is TRBV7-2, the J gene TRBJ2-1, with 8 positions matching TRBD2. J gave up 7 bases and V 7 bases, and 6 bases lay outside the gene matches. The CDR3 sequence is 13 residues long. CDR1 SGHTA and CDR2 FQGNSA come from the germline V gene. This chain's CDR3 is CASMRGVLNEQFF. The CDR3 nucleotides read TGTGCCAGCATGCGGGGGGTTCTTAATGAGCAGTTCTTC. Together with reference TRBV7-2 and TRBJ2-1, the CDR3 gives the full variable domain: GAGVSQSPSNKVTEKGKDVELRCDPISGHTALYWYRQSLGQGLEFLIYFQGNSAPDKSGLPSDRFSAERTGGSVSTLTIQRTQQEDSAVYLCASMRGVLNEQFFGPGTRLTVL.

This clonotype was detected only a few times. This chain links TRBV7-2 with TRBJ1-3; possibly TRBD1 for D (5 bases). The germline V gene encodes CDR1 SGHTA and CDR2 FQGNSA. This CDR3 has 17 amino acids. Trimming pared 5 bases from V and 0 bases from J, leaving 17 bases between. The CDR3 spells CASSPRDGSYSGNTIYF. CDR3 DNA: TGTGCCAGCAGCCCTAGGGACGGATCATACTCTGGAAACACCATATATTTT.